This note documents a single T cell receptor beta chain sequence. No antigen is known for it. TCRdb's copy holds only in-frame clones and misses some; the assay was immunoSEQ multiplex PCR. The table has 100,000 to 120,000 clones, around 93% seen once. CDR1 and CDR2 (germline): SGHRS, YFSETQ. V was cut by 3 bases and J by 8 bases, with 14 bases left in between. This CDR3 spans 13 amino acids. The record originates from a study of OX40 agonist ivuxolimab in advanced cancers. The study, taken as a whole, reports: The investigators did not determine what antigen specificity the expanded peripheral T cells had. On average, CD8+ T cells had more expanded clones than CD4+.

V usage is TRBV5-1 and J usage is TRBJ1-2; D is undetermined. The sequence derives from an adult with an advanced solid tumor such as melanoma, head and neck, liver or kidney cancer. The sample was CD4+ or CD8+ T cells sorted from blood, taken in a trial of the OX40 agonist ivuxolimab. CDR3 loop: CASSWQEAGGYTF. CDR3 sequence (DNA): TGCGCCAGCAGCTGGCAGGAAGCAGGAGGCTACACCTTC.